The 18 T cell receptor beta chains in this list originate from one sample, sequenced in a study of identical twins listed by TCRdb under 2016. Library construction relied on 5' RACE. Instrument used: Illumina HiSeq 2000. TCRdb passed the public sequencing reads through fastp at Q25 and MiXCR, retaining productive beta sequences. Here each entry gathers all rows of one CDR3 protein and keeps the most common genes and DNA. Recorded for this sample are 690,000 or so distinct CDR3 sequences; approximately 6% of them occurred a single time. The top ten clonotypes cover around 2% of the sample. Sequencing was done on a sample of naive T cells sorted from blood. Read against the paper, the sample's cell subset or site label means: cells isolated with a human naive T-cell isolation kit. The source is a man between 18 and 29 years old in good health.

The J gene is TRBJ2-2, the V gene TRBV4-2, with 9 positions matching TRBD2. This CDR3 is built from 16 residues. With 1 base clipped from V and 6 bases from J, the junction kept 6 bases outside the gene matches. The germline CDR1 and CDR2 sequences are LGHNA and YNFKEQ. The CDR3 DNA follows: TGTGCCAGCAGCCAAGTGGTAGCGGGAGCGGCCGGGGAGCTGTTTTTT. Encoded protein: CASSQVVAGAAGELFF.

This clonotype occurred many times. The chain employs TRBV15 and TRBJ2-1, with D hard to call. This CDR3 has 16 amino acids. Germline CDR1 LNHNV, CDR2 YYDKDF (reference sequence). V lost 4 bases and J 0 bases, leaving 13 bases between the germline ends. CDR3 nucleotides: TGTGCCACCAGCAATCCTTTTGAAAGCTCCTACAATGAGCAGTTCTTC. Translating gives CATSNPFESSYNEQFF.

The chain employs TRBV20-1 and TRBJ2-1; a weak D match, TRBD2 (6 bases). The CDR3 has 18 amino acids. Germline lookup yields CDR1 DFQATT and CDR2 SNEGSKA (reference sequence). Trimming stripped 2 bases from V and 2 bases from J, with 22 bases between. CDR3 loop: CSARLVAGRPSPYNEQFF. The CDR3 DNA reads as TGCAGTGCTAGATTAGTTGCGGGAAGGCCTTCACCCTACAATGAGCAGTTCTTC.

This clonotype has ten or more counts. The CDR3 DNA follows: TGCAGCGTTGAAAGGGACCGCTGGAATGAGCAGTTCTTC. This codes for CSVERDRWNEQFF. The chain combines TRBV29-1 with TRBJ2-1, with D tentatively TRBD1 or TRBD2 (5 bases each). The CDR3 covers 13 residues. CDR1 and CDR2 (germline): SQVTM, ANQGSEA. Between the trimmed V and J ends, which lost 2 bases and 7 bases, there was a span of 12 bases.

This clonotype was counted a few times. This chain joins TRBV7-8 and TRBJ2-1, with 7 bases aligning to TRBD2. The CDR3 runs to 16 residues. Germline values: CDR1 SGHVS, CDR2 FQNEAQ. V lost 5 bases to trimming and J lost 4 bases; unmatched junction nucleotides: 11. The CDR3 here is CASSPQRAGAYNEQFF. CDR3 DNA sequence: TGTGCCAGCAGCCCTCAAAGGGCGGGAGCTTACAATGAGCAGTTCTTC.

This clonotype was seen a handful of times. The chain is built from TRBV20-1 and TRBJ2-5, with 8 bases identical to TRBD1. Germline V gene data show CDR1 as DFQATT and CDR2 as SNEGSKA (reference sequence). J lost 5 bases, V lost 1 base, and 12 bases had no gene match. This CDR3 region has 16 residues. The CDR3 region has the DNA TGCAGTGCTAGAGGGGTCCGAGACAGGGGCGGGGAGACCCAGTACTTC. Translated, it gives CSARGVRDRGGETQYF.

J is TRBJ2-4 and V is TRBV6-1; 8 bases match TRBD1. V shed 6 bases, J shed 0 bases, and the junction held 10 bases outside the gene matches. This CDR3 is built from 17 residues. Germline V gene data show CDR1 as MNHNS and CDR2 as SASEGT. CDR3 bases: TGTGCCAGCAGCGGGACAGGAAGTATGCTAGCCAAAAACATTCAGTACTTC. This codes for CASSGTGSMLAKNIQYF.

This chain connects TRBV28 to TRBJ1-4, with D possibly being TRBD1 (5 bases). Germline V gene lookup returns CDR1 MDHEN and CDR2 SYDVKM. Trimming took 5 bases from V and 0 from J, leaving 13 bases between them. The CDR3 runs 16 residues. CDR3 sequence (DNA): TGTGCCAGCAGTCTAGACCCAGGGACAACTAATGAAAAACTGTTTTTT. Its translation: CASSLDPGTTNEKLFF.

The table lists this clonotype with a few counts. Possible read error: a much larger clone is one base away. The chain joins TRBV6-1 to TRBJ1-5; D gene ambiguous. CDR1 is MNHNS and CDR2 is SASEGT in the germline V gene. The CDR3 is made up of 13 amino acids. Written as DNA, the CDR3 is TGTGCCATCAGTGAAGGCCTCGATCAGCCCCAGCATTTT. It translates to CAISEGLDQPQHF.

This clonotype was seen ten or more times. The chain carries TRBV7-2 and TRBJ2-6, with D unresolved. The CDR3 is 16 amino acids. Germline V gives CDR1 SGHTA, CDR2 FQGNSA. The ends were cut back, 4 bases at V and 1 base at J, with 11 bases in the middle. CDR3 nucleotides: TGTGCCAGCAGCTCCCAGGCCATTTCTGGGGCCAACGTCCTGACTTTC. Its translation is CASSSQAISGANVLTF.

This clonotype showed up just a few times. CDR3 loop: CASSQQDRSGSETQYF. Here the CDR3 DNA reads TGCGCCAGCAGCCAACAAGACAGGTCTGGCTCCGAGACCCAGTACTTC. The V call is TRBV4-1, the J call TRBJ2-5; maybe TRBD1 (6 bases). This CDR3 is built from 16 residues. Germline lookup yields CDR1 MGHRA and CDR2 YSYEKL. V lost 2 bases, J lost 5 bases, and 18 bases lay in between.

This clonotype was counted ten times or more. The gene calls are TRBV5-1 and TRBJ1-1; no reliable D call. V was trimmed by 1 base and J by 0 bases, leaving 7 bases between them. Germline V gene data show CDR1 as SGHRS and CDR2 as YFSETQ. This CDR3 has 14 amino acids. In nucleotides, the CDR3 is TGCGCCAGCAGCTTGAGACGGATGAACACTGAAGCTTTCTTT. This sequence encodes CASSLRRMNTEAFF.

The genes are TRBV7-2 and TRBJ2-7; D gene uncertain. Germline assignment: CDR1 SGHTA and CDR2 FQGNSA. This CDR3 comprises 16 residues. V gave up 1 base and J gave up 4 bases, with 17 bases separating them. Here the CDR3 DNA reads TGTGCCAGCAGCTTAGGCGCTGGGCAAGCCGGATACGAGCAGTACGTC. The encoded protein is CASSLGAGQAGYEQYV.

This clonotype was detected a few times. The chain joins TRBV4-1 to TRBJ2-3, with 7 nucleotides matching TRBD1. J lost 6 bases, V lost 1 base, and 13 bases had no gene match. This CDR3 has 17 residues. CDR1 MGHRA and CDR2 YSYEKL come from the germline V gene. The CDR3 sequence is CASSQVGQSKGGDTQYF. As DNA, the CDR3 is TGCGCCAGCAGCCAAGTGGGACAGTCTAAAGGAGGCGATACGCAGTATTTT.

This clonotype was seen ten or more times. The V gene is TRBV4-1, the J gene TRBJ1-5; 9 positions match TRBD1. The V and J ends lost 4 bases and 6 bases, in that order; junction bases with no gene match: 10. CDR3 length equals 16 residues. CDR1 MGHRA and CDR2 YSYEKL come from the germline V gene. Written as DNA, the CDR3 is TGCGCCAGCAGCCCCGAAGGGACAGGGACTGCTCAGCCCCAGCATTTT. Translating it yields CASSPEGTGTAQPQHF.

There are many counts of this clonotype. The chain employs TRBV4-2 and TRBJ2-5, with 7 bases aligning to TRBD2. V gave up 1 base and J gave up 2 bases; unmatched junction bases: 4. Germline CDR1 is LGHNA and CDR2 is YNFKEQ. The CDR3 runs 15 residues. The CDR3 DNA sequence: TGTGCCAGCAGCCAAGGAGCGGGACTTCAAGAGACCCAGTACTTC. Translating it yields CASSQGAGLQETQYF.

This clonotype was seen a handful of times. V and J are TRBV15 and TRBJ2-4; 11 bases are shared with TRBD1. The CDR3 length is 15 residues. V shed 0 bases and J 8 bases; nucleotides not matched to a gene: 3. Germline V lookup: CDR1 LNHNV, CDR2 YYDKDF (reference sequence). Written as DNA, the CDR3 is TGTGCCACCAGCAGAGAGGGGACAGGGGGGGACATTCAGTACTTC. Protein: CATSREGTGGDIQYF.

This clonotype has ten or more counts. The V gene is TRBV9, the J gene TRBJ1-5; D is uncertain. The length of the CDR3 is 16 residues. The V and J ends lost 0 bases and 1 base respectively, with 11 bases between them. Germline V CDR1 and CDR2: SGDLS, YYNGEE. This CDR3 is CASSVGGGNSNQPQHF. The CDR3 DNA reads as TGTGCCAGCAGCGTAGGGGGAGGGAACAGCAATCAGCCCCAGCATTTT.